The clone carrying this T cell receptor beta chain was counted ten times or more. Antigen unknown. The data were obtained in a study of T cell repertoires in cytomegalovirus infection. General observations from the study: HLA-C-restricted CMV clonotypes gave the most frequent clonotype in two of eight donors.

Germline V gene lookup returns CDR1 SGHTA and CDR2 FQGNSA. This CDR3 contains 14 residues. V was shortened by 5 bases and J by 1 base, with 11 bases between the two germline ends. TCRdb re-derived calls from the reads in MiXCR, one entry per CDR3 protein. The sample contains hundreds of thousands of distinct CDR3 sequences, roughly a sixth of which appear only once. Sample: PBMCs. This receptor was identified in a human donor in good health (CMV status not recorded). Some clones in this sample may be carry-over from other donors' samples. This chain joins TRBV7-2 and TRBJ2-5; D possibly corresponds to TRBD2 (6 bases). The CDR3 spells CASSPRGFQETQYF. CDR3 DNA: TGTGCCAGCAGCCCCCGGGGGTTCCAAGAGACCCAGTACTTC.